In its sample, the clone carrying this TCR beta chain was seen a few times. Its antigen is still unknown. The germline V gene encodes CDR1 SGHRS and CDR2 YFSETQ. There are 16 residues in the CDR3. Trimming stripped 0 bases from V and 7 bases from J, with 19 bases between. Assay: immunoSEQ multiplex PCR; the TCRdb copy retains only in-frame clones and omits some. Of about 10,000 clones in the sample, less than 35% were seen once. These data are taken from a study of T cells in localized non-small cell lung cancer. Broader study findings: The study detected a median roughly 56 of the top 100 tumor clones in adjacent lung. Heterogeneity is still possible, as just one tumor region was sequenced.

This receptor was identified in a man between 40 and 69 years old with stage I lung adenocarcinoma. The rearrangement links TRBV5-1 to TRBJ1-2; D remains ambiguous. Sequences were derived from lung tumor tissue, sampled before any cancer treatment. CDR3: CASSLGYIGPLGGYTF. The CDR3 DNA sequence: TGCGCCAGCAGCTTGGGGTACATCGGGCCCCTCGGTGGCTACACCTTC.